One sample yielded the 22 T cell receptor beta chains listed below, sequenced in a study of T cells in Graves' hyperthyroidism and ophthalmopathy. TCR beta CDR3 sequences were amplified from RNA transcripts. Carried out on the TCR CDR3, a first-round RT-PCR used the HTBI primer set. TCRdb fed the multiplex PCR reads into MiXCR, producing one record per CDR3 protein. The sample consists of nearly 600,000 distinct CDR3 sequences, more than 13% of them appearing once. Sequenced: blood. The receptors stem from a woman aged 18-35 years with Graves' ophthalmopathy.

This clonotype appeared a few times. The chain combines TRBV5-1 with TRBJ1-2; 8 nucleotides agree with TRBD1. Germline-derived CDR1 and CDR2 are SGHRS and YFSETQ. This CDR3 comprises 15 residues. The ends lost 4 bases at V and 8 bases at J; junction bases unmatched: 13. The CDR3 region is CASSPSLGRGLGYTF. The CDR3 DNA is TGCGCCAGCAGCCCCAGCCTAGGCAGGGGGCTAGGCTACACCTTC.

At least ten counts were recorded for this clonotype. The rearrangement uses TRBV12-3 or TRBV12-4 and TRBJ1-5; 7 bases align to TRBD1. This CDR3 comprises 15 residues. Trimming took 6 bases from V and 4 from J; bases not matched to a gene: 9. The CDR3 DNA follows: TGTGCCAGCAGATTCGCGGGACAGTCGAATCAGCCCCAGCATTTT. This gives the protein CASRFAGQSNQPQHF.

This clonotype was observed at least ten times. The chain combines TRBV30 with TRBJ2-5; the D gene is possibly TRBD1 (6 bases). The CDR3 is 13 residues long. Germline V lookup: CDR1 GTSNPN, CDR2 SVGIG (reference sequence). V was trimmed by 5 bases and J by 0 bases, leaving 10 bases between them. The CDR3 DNA reads TGTGCCTGGTTAGGACAGCACCAAGAGACCCAGTACTTC. It is translated as CAWLGQHQETQYF.

A few counts support this clonotype. The chain has TRBV20-1 and TRBJ1-5; 8 bases match TRBD1. This CDR3 is 14 amino acids long. Germline CDR1 is DFQATT and CDR2 is SNEGSKA (reference sequence). V trimming: 6 bases; J trimming: 0 bases; junction bases outside the gene matches: 4. The CDR3 sequence is CSAHRGFSNQPQHF. DNA for the CDR3: TGCAGTGCGCACAGGGGGTTTAGCAATCAGCCCCAGCATTTT.

The chain is built from TRBV19 and TRBJ1-1; unclear D gene. This CDR3 comprises 11 residues. The V and J ends lost 4 bases and 5 bases respectively, with 5 bases between them. Germline CDR1 and CDR2: LNHDA and SQIVND (reference sequence). The CDR3 sequence is CASSRETEAFF. Here the CDR3 DNA reads TGTGCCAGTAGTAGGGAAACTGAAGCTTTCTTT.

In this sample, this clonotype turned up many times. This chain joins TRBV28 and TRBJ2-7; 9 bases match TRBD1. V gave up 3 bases and J gave up 5 bases; unmatched junction bases: 11. Per germline, CDR1 MDHEN and CDR2 SYDVKM. CDR3 length: 16 residues. CDR3 sequence: CASSFSAGQGRHEQYF. For the CDR3, the DNA is TGTGCCAGCAGTTTCTCAGCTGGACAGGGGAGGCACGAGCAGTACTTC.

This clonotype was seen only a few times. The gene calls are TRBV30 and TRBJ2-3, with 7 bases identical to TRBD2. The length of the CDR3 is 15 residues. The trim removed 4 bases at V and 5 bases at J, leaving 12 bases unmatched. In germline, CDR1 is GTSNPN, CDR2 SVGIG (reference sequence). The DNA of the CDR3 is TGTGCCTGGACTGAGGGAGGGCCGCGAGGAGATACGCAGTATTTT. It is translated as CAWTEGGPRGDTQYF.

Only a few counts were recorded for this clonotype. The rearrangement joins TRBV20-1 to TRBJ1-6; D possibly corresponds to TRBD1 (5 bases). This CDR3 region has 16 residues. V lost 0 bases to trimming and J lost 0 bases, with 9 bases between them. The germline V gene encodes CDR1 DFQATT and CDR2 SNEGSKA (reference sequence). Here the CDR3 reads CSARDRQSSYNSPLHF. The CDR3 DNA reads as TGCAGTGCTAGAGATAGACAGAGCTCCTATAATTCACCCCTCCACTTT.

This clonotype was detected many times. The genes are TRBV20-1 and TRBJ2-3, with D hard to call. The V end was cut by 3 bases, the J end by 0 bases, with 16 bases between. The CDR3 is made up of 16 amino acids. Germline V lookup: CDR1 DFQATT, CDR2 SNEGSKA (reference sequence). The CDR3 region has the DNA TGCAGTGCTAGTCCCTATGGGTACAGCAGCACAGATACGCAGTATTTT. This codes for CSASPYGYSSTDTQYF.

This clonotype has ten or more counts. V and J are TRBV12-3 or TRBV12-4 and TRBJ2-5; TRBD1 or TRBD2 may be the D gene (6 bases each). V was shortened by 6 bases and J by 4 bases, with 12 bases between the two germline ends. This CDR3 has 13 amino acids. The CDR3: CASSSRGAETQYF. The CDR3 region has the DNA TGTGCCAGCAGCTCAAGGGGGGCAGAGACCCAGTACTTC.

This clonotype has at least ten counts. The chain combines TRBV27 with TRBJ2-3, with D perhaps TRBD1 (6 bases). Germline values: CDR1 MNHEY, CDR2 SMNVEV (reference sequence). V dropped 5 bases and J dropped 3 bases, with 18 bases sitting between them. The CDR3 is 16 residues long. The CDR3 DNA reads TGTGCCAGCAGTCCCAGGGGCCGGCTAGGAACAGATACGCAGTATTTT. This gives the protein CASSPRGRLGTDTQYF.

This clonotype was detected ten times or more. The genes are TRBV2 and TRBJ1-4; D unresolved. CDR1 is SNHLY, CDR2 FYNNEI, per germline. V gave up 6 bases and J gave up 8 bases, with 13 bases separating them. This CDR3 has 13 residues. The CDR3 region is CASSAEGGEKLFF. The CDR3 DNA reads as TGTGCCAGCAGCGCGGAGGGAGGCGAAAAACTGTTTTTT.

The table lists this clonotype with a few counts. Here the CDR3 DNA reads TGTGCCAGCAGTTACATGGGATCCTCGTCCTACGAGCAGTACTTC. Translation: CASSYMGSSSYEQYF. The chain has TRBV6-5 and TRBJ2-7; no clear D. Germline assignment: CDR1 MNHEY and CDR2 SVGAGI. The CDR3 sequence is 15 residues long. Trimming cost V 2 bases and J 1 base, with 12 bases left between them.

Ten or more counts support this clonotype. The genes are TRBV20-1 and TRBJ2-1; 13 bases agree with TRBD2. V lost 0 bases and J lost 7; bases outside the gene matches: 9. Germline lookup yields CDR1 DFQATT and CDR2 SNEGSKA (reference sequence). The CDR3 has 17 amino acids. This CDR3 is CSARDPGLAGVANEQFF. As DNA, the CDR3 is TGCAGTGCTAGAGACCCCGGACTAGCGGGAGTAGCGAATGAGCAGTTCTTC.

The table lists this clonotype with many counts. This chain joins TRBV4-3 and TRBJ2-7; D remains unclear. The CDR3 length is 13 residues. CDR1 and CDR2 from the germline V gene are LGHNA and YSLEER. V was clipped by 0 bases and J by 6 bases, with 9 bases between them. The CDR3 region is CASSQDPFREQYF. Written as DNA, the CDR3 is TGCGCCAGCAGCCAAGATCCGTTTCGCGAGCAGTACTTC.

This clonotype was observed a handful of times. The chain uses TRBV12-5 and TRBJ2-1, with D possibly matching TRBD1 (6 bases). Germline loops: CDR1 LGHNT, CDR2 FRNRAP. The CDR3 totals 15 residues. V was cut by 0 bases and J by 7 bases, with 13 bases left in between. The CDR3 loop reads CASGLVRIGGNEQFF. In nucleotides, the CDR3 is TGTGCTAGTGGTTTGGTACGAATAGGGGGTAATGAGCAGTTCTTC.

This clonotype was counted many times. This chain links TRBV30 with TRBJ2-1; 7 bases are shared with TRBD2. V dropped 4 bases and J dropped 4; count of bases not matched to a gene: 13. This CDR3 has 16 residues. Germline V gives CDR1 GTSNPN, CDR2 SVGIG (reference sequence). The CDR3 DNA sequence: TGTGCCTGGACAGGGAGGGTGGAAGGGGTATACAATGAGCAGTTCTTC. Protein: CAWTGRVEGVYNEQFF.

The chain employs TRBV25-1 and TRBJ1-1; weak D call: TRBD1 (6 bases). The CDR3 runs to 15 residues. Trimming removed 4 bases from V and 5 bases from J, with 17 bases in between. Germline assignment: CDR1 MGHDK and CDR2 SYGVNS. The DNA for the CDR3 is TGTGCCAGCAGTGGACCAACAGGGACGCGGACTGAAGCTTTCTTT. Encoded protein: CASSGPTGTRTEAFF.

The rearrangement links TRBV28 to TRBJ2-1; 8 bases line up with TRBD2. The junction had 1 base not matched to a gene; V was cut back by 6 bases and J by 0 bases. Germline CDR1 and CDR2: MDHEN and SYDVKM. CDR3 length: 14 amino acids. CDR3 loop: CASSGGDSYNEQFF. The CDR3 DNA is TGTGCCAGCAGCGGGGGGGACTCCTACAATGAGCAGTTCTTC.

For this clonotype: This is likely a read error, given that the CDR3 carries no conserved phenylalanine or tryptophan at its end. V gene TRBV7-8 combines with J gene TRBJ1-2, with 7 bases identical to TRBD1. CDR1 and CDR2 from the germline V gene are SGHVS and FQNEAQ. Germline trimming cut 3 bases from V and 3 bases from J; bases unmatched to any gene: 7. This CDR3 spans 15 amino acids. The CDR3 DNA sequence: TGTGCCAGCAGCTTCAACAGGGGCGGCGACTATGGCTACACCTCC. Its protein product is CASSFNRGGDYGYTS.

J is TRBJ2-3 and V is TRBV20-1, with 7 bases aligning to TRBD1. Germline CDR1 and CDR2: DFQATT and SNEGSKA (reference sequence). Trimming took 5 bases from V and 7 from J; bases not matched to a gene: 12. CDR3 length: 14 residues. CDR3 loop: CSAHLDWTGNTQYF. The CDR3 DNA follows: TGCAGTGCTCACCTTGATTGGACAGGCAATACGCAGTATTTT.

Turning to this clonotype: It may be a read error: a sequence one base away is much more abundant. V and J are TRBV7-2 and TRBJ2-5; 10 bases agree with TRBD2. The CDR3 is made up of 15 amino acids. In germline, CDR1 is SGHTA, CDR2 FQGNSA. In DNA, the CDR3 is TGTGCCAGCAGCCCCAGGACTAGCGGACAAGAGTCCCAGTACTTC. As protein: CASSPRTSGQESQYF.